These T cell receptor beta chains were read from a single sample in a study of early T cells in non-severe SARS-CoV-2 infection. TCRdb re-analysed the 5' RACE reads in MiXCR, keeping a single row per CDR3 protein. The data show fewer than 50,000 distinct CDR3 sequences, 12% seen once. The sample was whole blood. Receptors originate from an adult who was a healthcare worker with PCR-confirmed SARS-CoV-2 infection or an uninfected control (not recorded which). The CDR3 runs from the conserved cysteine through the conserved F or W. Fields, in order: V gene, J gene, D gene, clone size, CDR3 DNA, CDR3 protein. The D gene is left open where the match is weak. Not every row has a clone size; where given, it reads once, few, many or a size class.

>TRBV11-3|TRBJ2-2|.|few
TGTGCCAGCAGCTTAGGGGGATCGAACACCGGGGAGCTGTTTTTT
CASSLGGSNTGELFF
>TRBV7-6|TRBJ1-4|.|many
TGTGCCAGCAGCCCCAGCGAAGGGCGGGGTGAAAAACTGTTTTTT
CASSPSEGRGEKLFF
>TRBV20-1|TRBJ2-4|TRBD2|many
TGCAGTGCTAGCGGGGGGGATCTAGCCAAAAACATTCAGTACTTC
CSASGGDLAKNIQYF
>TRBV4-1|TRBJ2-1|.|.
TGCGCCAGCAGCCGGGAACCATACAATGAGCAGTTCTTC
CASSREPYNEQFF
>TRBV18|TRBJ2-3|.|.
TGTGCCAGCTCGCCTACCGTTGGTACGCAGTATTTT
CASSPTVGTQYF
>TRBV7-7|TRBJ2-5|.|.
TGTGCTAGCAGCAGTTTTCTAGGGGAGACCCAGTACTTC
CASSSFLGETQYF
>TRBV4-3|TRBJ2-7|.|many
TGCGCCAGCAGCCAAGCTACAGGGCGGGAGCAGTACTTC
CASSQATGREQYF
>TRBV7-2|TRBJ1-6|TRBD1|few
TGTGCCAGCAGCTTGTACAGGGGGAAGGATTCACCCCTCCACTTT
CASSLYRGKDSPLHF
>TRBV3-1|TRBJ2-3|TRBD2|few
TGTGCCAGCAGCCCACGGGCAGGACTAGCGGCAGATACGCAGTATTTT
CASSPRAGLAADTQYF
>TRBV7-9|TRBJ2-7|.|many
TGTGCCAGCAGCTTTACTGGGGACGAGCAGTACTTC
CASSFTGDEQYF
>TRBV6-6|TRBJ2-2|.|few
TGTGCCAGCAGTTCAAACGCCGGGGAGCTGTTTTTT
CASSSNAGELFF
>TRBV4-1|TRBJ2-3|.|few
TGCGCCAGCAGCCAAGCCGACCGGGGGGCCACAGATACGCAGTATTTT
CASSQADRGATDTQYF
>TRBV2|TRBJ2-2|.|.
TGTGCCAGCAGTGAAAGTAGACGGGTCTCCTACACCGGGGAGCTGTTTTTT
CASSESRRVSYTGELFF
>TRBV6-5|TRBJ2-2|.|.
TGTGCCAGCAGAATAGACAACACCGGGGAGCTGTTTTTT
CASRIDNTGELFF
>TRBV25-1|TRBJ1-6|.|.
TGTGCCAGCAGTCCTTGGGGTAATTCACCCCTCCACTTT
CASSPWGNSPLHF
>TRBV29-1|TRBJ2-5|TRBD1|.
TGCAGCGTTGAAACGGGACAGGTCCAAGAGACCCAGTACTTC
CSVETGQVQETQYF
>TRBV5-1|TRBJ2-7|.|many
TGCGCCAGCAGCTACAACTCGGCAGTGGGGCTAGCTTACGAGCAGTACTTC
CASSYNSAVGLAYEQYF
>TRBV7-8|TRBJ2-3|.|many
TGTGCCAGCAGCTTTCTAACTCGGGGGGACAAGGATACGCAGTATTTT
CASSFLTRGDKDTQYF
>TRBV2|TRBJ1-1|TRBD1|.
TGTGCCAGCAGTGAAGGAACAGGGGGCGATCCTGAAGCTTTCTTT
CASSEGTGGDPEAFF
>TRBV7-9|TRBJ2-7|.|many
TGTGCCAGCAGCTCCGGCCGCTACGAGCAGTACTTC
CASSSGRYEQYF
>TRBV5-1|TRBJ2-5|.|.
TGCGCCAGCAAAGGTAGCGGAGCGCAAGAGACCCAGTACTTC
CASKGSGAQETQYF
>TRBV29-1|TRBJ1-2|.|.
TGCAGCGTTGAATCGGGGAATGGCTACACCTTC
CSVESGNGYTF
>TRBV27|TRBJ2-7|TRBD1|few
TGTGCCAGCAGTTCCCCAGGACAGGGGATCTACGAGCAGTACTTC
CASSSPGQGIYEQYF
>TRBV7-2|TRBJ2-3|.|few
TGTGCCAGCAGCTTACGCGGGGCCGCTAGCACAGATACGCAGTATTTT
CASSLRGAASTDTQYF
>TRBV5-1|TRBJ2-1|TRBD2|many
TGCGCCAGCAGCTTCGGGGGGTCCTACAATGAGCAGTTCTTC
CASSFGGSYNEQFF
>TRBV5-4|TRBJ2-6|TRBD1|.
TGTGCCAGCAGCTATCAGGGGGCTGGGGCCAACGTCCTGACTTTC
CASSYQGAGANVLTF
>TRBV20-1|TRBJ2-1|TRBD2|few
TGCAGTGCTACCGGGACTAGATCTATCAATGAGCAGTTCTTC
CSATGTRSINEQFF
>TRBV20-1|TRBJ1-5|.|many
TGCAGTGCTCGTCCCGTTTGGGTGGGGCCCCAGCATTTT
CSARPVWVGPQHF
>TRBV6-5|TRBJ1-1|.|many
TGTGCCAGCAGTGACAGCCCCAACACTGAAGCTTTCTTT
CASSDSPNTEAFF
>TRBV7-9|TRBJ1-5|.|.
TGTGCCAGCAGCTTACCAGGGACGCTCCAGCCCCAGCATTTT
CASSLPGTLQPQHF
>TRBV5-6|TRBJ1-3|.|few
TGTGCCAGTACGGAAGGAGGGATTGGAAACACCATATATTTT
CASTEGGIGNTIYF
>TRBV5-4|TRBJ2-1|TRBD2|few
TGTGCCAGCAGCTTGTTTGGGACTAGCGGGAGAACTGAGCAGTTCTTC
CASSLFGTSGRTEQFF
>TRBV5-5|TRBJ1-6|.|few
TGTGCCAGCAGCACGTCCAGGGTAGACTCCTATAATTCACCCCTCCACTTT
CASSTSRVDSYNSPLHF
>TRBV2|TRBJ1-1|.|few
TGTGCCAGCAGCTCTCAGGGAGGGGACACTGAAGCTTTCTTT
CASSSQGGDTEAFF
>TRBV10-3|TRBJ2-5|.|medium-sized
TGTGCCATCAATCGAGAGACCCAGTACTTC
CAINRETQYF
>TRBV29-1|TRBJ2-3|TRBD1|.
TGCAGCGTTGAACTCACAGGGGGCTTCTCCGATACGCAGTATTTT
CSVELTGGFSDTQYF
>TRBV7-2|TRBJ2-1|TRBD2|many
TGTGCCAGTACTAGCGGGAACTCCTACAATGAGCAGTTCTTC
CASTSGNSYNEQFF
>TRBV13|TRBJ1-5|.|many
TGTGCCAGCAGCTTAACGCGGGGGCAGCCCCAGCATTTT
CASSLTRGQPQHF
>TRBV6-2/TRBV6-3|TRBJ2-1|.|few
TGTGCCAGCAATCCGAGCTCCTACAATGAGCAGTTCTTC
CASNPSSYNEQFF
>TRBV18|TRBJ2-1|TRBD2|.
TGTGCCAGCTCACCATTGGCGGGGGGCCTGAGCTCCTACAATGAGCAGTTCTTC
CASSPLAGGLSSYNEQFF
>TRBV12-3/TRBV12-4|TRBJ1-4|.|few
TGTGCCAGCAGTTTTGAATTGGGGTTGGACAAGAATAATGAAAAACTGTTTTTT
CASSFELGLDKNNEKLFF
>TRBV6-2/TRBV6-3|TRBJ2-7|TRBD1|.
TGTGCCAGCAGTGACCCCGGGACAGGGGCTCGAGAGCAGTACTTC
CASSDPGTGAREQYF
>TRBV6-5|TRBJ1-6|.|few
TGTGCCAGCTCTAAGGGCCATTCACCCCTCCACTTT
CASSKGHSPLHF
>TRBV7-6|TRBJ2-2|.|.
TGTGCCAGCAGCCAGATTCTAGCCGGGGAGCTGTTTTTT
CASSQILAGELFF
>TRBV27|TRBJ1-5|.|few
TGTGCCAGCAGTTTGTCAGGTCGGCAGCCCCAGCATTTT
CASSLSGRQPQHF
>TRBV5-1|TRBJ2-1|.|.
TGCGCCAGCAGCGATAGGGCCGCCGCCAATGAGCAGTTCTTC
CASSDRAAANEQFF
>TRBV6-2/TRBV6-3|TRBJ2-5|TRBD2|.
TGTGCCAGCAGTTACCGGACTAGCGGGTTTCAAGAGACCCAGTACTTC
CASSYRTSGFQETQYF
>TRBV20-1|TRBJ2-7|TRBD2|few
TGCAGTGCTAGAGGGAGCGGGACTTCCTACGAGCAGTACTTC
CSARGSGTSYEQYF
>TRBV11-2|TRBJ1-4|.|many
TGTGCCAGCAGCTTAGAGGGGTTAAATGAAAAACTGTTTTTT
CASSLEGLNEKLFF
>TRBV28|TRBJ2-7|.|.
TGTGCCAGCAGAACCCCGGGACGTTTGGCTTCCGAGCAGTACTTC
CASRTPGRLASEQYF
>TRBV28|TRBJ2-2|.|few
TGTGCCAGCAGTTTACTTAGCGGGAACACCGGGGAGCTGTTTTTT
CASSLLSGNTGELFF
>TRBV6-2/TRBV6-3|TRBJ1-1|.|.
TGTGCCAGCTCCTCCCCGGGACGGTACACTGAAGCTTTCTTT
CASSSPGRYTEAFF
>TRBV4-2|TRBJ2-3|TRBD1|few
TGTGCCAGCAGCCCCGCGACAGGGGCAAGCACAGATACGCAGTATTTT
CASSPATGASTDTQYF
>TRBV6-1|TRBJ1-2|.|many
TGTGCCAGCAGTGAAGCCACAGGAGCTAACTATGGCTACACCTTC
CASSEATGANYGYTF
>TRBV2|TRBJ1-4|.|.
TGTGCCAGCCGGGGGGCCACCACTAATGAAATACTGTTTTTT
CASRGATTNEILFF
>TRBV12-3/TRBV12-4|TRBJ2-7|.|many
TGTGCCAGCAGTTTTGGGTCGCAGGTATCGGGAGAGCAGTACTTC
CASSFGSQVSGEQYF
>TRBV15|TRBJ2-7|.|many
TGTGCCACCAGCGAGGACACCTACGAGCAGTACTTC
CATSEDTYEQYF
>TRBV11-2|TRBJ1-1|.|few
TGTGCCAGCAGCTTGGATAGGGGGAACACTGAAGCTTTCTTT
CASSLDRGNTEAFF
>TRBV5-1|TRBJ2-7|.|.
TGCGCCAGCAGCTTGAAGCTTCCGGGATCCCACTACGAGCAGTACTTC
CASSLKLPGSHYEQYF
>TRBV6-2/TRBV6-3|TRBJ2-6|.|.
TGTGCCAGCACCGCAAGGGGGCGCGGGGCTGGGGCCAACGTCCTGACTTTC
CASTARGRGAGANVLTF